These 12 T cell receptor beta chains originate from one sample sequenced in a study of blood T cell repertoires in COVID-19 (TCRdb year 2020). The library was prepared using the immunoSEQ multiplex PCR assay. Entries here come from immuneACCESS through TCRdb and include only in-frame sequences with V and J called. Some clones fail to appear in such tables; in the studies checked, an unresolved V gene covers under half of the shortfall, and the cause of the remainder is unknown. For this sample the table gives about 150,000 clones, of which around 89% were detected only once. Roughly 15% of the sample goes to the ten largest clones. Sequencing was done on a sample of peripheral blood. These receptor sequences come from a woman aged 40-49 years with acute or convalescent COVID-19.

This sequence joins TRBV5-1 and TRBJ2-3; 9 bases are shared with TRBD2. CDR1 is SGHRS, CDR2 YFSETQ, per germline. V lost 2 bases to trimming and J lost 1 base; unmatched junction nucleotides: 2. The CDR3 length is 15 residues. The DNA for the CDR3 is TGCGCCAGCAGCTTCGCTAGCGGGGGCACAGATACGCAGTATTTT. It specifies CASSFASGGTDTQYF. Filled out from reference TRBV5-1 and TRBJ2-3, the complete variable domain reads KAGVTQTPRYLIKTRGQQVTLSCSPISGHRSVSWYQQTPGQGLQFLFEYFSETQRNKGNFPGRFSGRQFSNSRSEMNVSTLELGDSALYLCASSFASGGTDTQYFGPGTRLTVL.

CDR3 coding DNA: TGTGCCAGTAGTATATCCCGTGGGACTAGCGGTACCTACGAGCAGTACTTC. It specifies CASSISRGTSGTYEQYF. V usage is TRBV19 and J usage is TRBJ2-7, with 11 positions matching TRBD2. This CDR3 spans 17 amino acids. Trimming removed 2 bases from V and 2 bases from J; junction bases left unmatched: 8. From germline, CDR1 is LNHDA and CDR2 SQIVND (reference sequence).

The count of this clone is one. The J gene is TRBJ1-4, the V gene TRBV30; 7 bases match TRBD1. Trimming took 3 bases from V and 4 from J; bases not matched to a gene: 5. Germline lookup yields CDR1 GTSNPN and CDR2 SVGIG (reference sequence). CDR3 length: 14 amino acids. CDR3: CAWRAGGGNEKLFF. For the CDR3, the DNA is TGTGCCTGGAGGGCAGGGGGAGGTAATGAAAAACTGTTTTTT.

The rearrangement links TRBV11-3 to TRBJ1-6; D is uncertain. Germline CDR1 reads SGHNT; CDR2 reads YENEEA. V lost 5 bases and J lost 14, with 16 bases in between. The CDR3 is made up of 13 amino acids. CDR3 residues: CASSPSGGLSLHF. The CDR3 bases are TGTGCCAGCAGCCCGTCCGGTGGTTTATCCCTCCACTTT.

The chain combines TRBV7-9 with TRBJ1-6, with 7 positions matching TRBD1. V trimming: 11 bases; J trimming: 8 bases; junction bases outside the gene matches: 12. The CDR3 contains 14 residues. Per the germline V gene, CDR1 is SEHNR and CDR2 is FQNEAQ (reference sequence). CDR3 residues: CAGEDRNMYSPLHF. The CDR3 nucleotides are TGTGCCGGGGAGGACAGGAATATGTATTCACCCCTCCACTTT.

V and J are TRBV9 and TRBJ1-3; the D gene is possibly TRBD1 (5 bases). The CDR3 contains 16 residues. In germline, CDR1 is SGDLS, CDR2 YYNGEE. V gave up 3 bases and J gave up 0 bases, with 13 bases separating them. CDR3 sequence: CASSGTGLYSGNTIYF. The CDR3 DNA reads TGTGCCAGCAGCGGGACGGGACTCTACTCTGGAAACACCATATATTTT.

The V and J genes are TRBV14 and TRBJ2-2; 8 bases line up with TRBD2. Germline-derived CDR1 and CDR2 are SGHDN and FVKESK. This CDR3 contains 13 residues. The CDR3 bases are TGTGGAACTCAGCGGGGGTTAACCGGGGAGCTGTTTTTT. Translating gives CGTQRGLTGELFF.

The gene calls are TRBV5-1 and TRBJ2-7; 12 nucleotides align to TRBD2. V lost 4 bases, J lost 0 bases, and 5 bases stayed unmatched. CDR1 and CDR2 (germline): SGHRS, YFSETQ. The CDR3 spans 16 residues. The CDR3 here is CASSPVTSGGSYEQYF. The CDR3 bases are TGCGCCAGCAGCCCCGTGACTAGCGGGGGCTCCTACGAGCAGTACTTC.

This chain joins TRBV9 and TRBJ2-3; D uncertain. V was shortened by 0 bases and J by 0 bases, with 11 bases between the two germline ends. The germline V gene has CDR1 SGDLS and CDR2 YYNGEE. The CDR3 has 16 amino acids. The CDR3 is CASSVEHGSSTDTQYF. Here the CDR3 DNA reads TGTGCCAGCAGCGTAGAACACGGGTCTAGCACAGATACGCAGTATTTT.

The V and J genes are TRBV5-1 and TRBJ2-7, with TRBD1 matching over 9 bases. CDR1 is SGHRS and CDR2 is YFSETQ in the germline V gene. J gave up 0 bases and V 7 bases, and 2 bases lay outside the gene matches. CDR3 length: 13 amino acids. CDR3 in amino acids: CASGTGSSYEQYF. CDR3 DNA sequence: TGCGCCAGCGGGACAGGGAGCTCCTACGAGCAGTACTTC.

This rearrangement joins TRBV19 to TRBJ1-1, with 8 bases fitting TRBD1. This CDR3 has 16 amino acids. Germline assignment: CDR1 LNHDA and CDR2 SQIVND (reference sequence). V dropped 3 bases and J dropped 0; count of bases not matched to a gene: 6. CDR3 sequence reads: CASSISTGGLNTEAFF. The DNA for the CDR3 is TGTGCCAGTAGTATCAGTACAGGGGGTTTGAACACTGAAGCTTTCTTT.

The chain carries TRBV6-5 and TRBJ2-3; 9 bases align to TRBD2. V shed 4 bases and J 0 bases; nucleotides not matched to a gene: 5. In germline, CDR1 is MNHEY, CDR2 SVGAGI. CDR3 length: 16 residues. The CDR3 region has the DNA TGTGCCAGCAGTTCCGGACTAGCGTATAGCACAGATACGCAGTATTTT. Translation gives CASSSGLAYSTDTQYF.